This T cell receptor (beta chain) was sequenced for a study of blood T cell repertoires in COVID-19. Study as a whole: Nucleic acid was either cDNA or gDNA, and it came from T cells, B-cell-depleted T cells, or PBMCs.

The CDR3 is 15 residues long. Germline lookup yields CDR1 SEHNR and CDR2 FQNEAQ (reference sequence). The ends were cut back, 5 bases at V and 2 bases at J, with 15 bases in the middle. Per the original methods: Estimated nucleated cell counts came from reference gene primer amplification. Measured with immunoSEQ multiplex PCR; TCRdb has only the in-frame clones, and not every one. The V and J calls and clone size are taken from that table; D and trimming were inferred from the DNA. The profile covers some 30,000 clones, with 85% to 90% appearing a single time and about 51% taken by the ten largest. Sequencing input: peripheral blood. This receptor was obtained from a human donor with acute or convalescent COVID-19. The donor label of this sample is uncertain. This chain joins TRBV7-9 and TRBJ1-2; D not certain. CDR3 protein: CASSPGMEANYGYTF. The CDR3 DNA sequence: TGTGCCAGCAGCCCTGGGATGGAGGCCAACTATGGCTACACCTTC.